The 27 T cell receptor beta chains below were found in one sample sequenced in a study of naive and memory T cell subsets. Regarding the study as a whole: Naive repertoires, especially CD8, held a few larger clonotypes, possibly memory cells re-expressing CD45RA.

Their cognate antigens are unknown. The beta constant-region primer was an equimolar mix of two oligonucleotides covering TRBC1 and TRBC2. Nested alpha and beta constant-region primers with the SP2 primer drove four PCR rounds on ligated cDNA. One entry per CDR3 protein, called by TCRdb with MiXCR from the UMI-ligation and nested PCR reads. The data contain about 90,000 distinct CDR3 sequences, roughly 10% of them seen just once; the ten biggest clones take up just over 0.13%. The material sequenced was naive CD4+ T cells from blood. These TCRs come from a human donor in good health.

This clonotype has only a few counts. The chain uses TRBV5-1 and TRBJ2-3; the D call may be TRBD1 or TRBD2 (5 bases each). The CDR3 covers 15 residues. V was trimmed by 7 bases and J by 6 bases, leaving 21 bases between them. The V gene's germline CDR1 is SGHRS and CDR2 YFSETQ. The CDR3 region has the DNA TGCGCCAGCTCCTTTGGGACGCGAGGGGTCGATACGCAGTATTTT. Protein: CASSFGTRGVDTQYF.

This rearrangement joins TRBV20-1 to TRBJ2-1; D is undetermined. This CDR3 contains 10 residues. Trimming took off 5 bases at V and 5 bases at J, with 4 bases between the two ends. Germline V gene data show CDR1 as DFQATT and CDR2 as SNEGSKA (reference sequence). The CDR3 loop is CSAQDNEQFF. CDR3 nucleotides: TGCAGTGCTCAGGACAATGAGCAGTTCTTC.

CDR3 loop: CASSANGGSGNTIYF. CDR3 sequence (DNA): TGTGCCAGCAGCGCCAATGGGGGCTCTGGAAACACCATATATTTT. The chain carries TRBV9 and TRBJ1-3, with D possibly matching TRBD1 (5 bases). Germline loops: CDR1 SGDLS, CDR2 YYNGEE. The CDR3 runs to 15 residues. The V end was cut by 3 bases, the J end by 0 bases, with 10 bases between.

This clonotype was counted ten times or more. The chain employs TRBV15 and TRBJ2-2; D remains unclear. Germline lookup yields CDR1 LNHNV and CDR2 YYDKDF (reference sequence). With 0 bases removed from V and 3 bases from J, the gap between germline ends came to 2 bases. The CDR3 runs 13 residues. CDR3 loop: CATSRDHTGELFF. DNA for the CDR3: TGTGCCACCAGCAGAGACCACACCGGGGAGCTGTTTTTT.

The table lists this clonotype with a few counts. This chain joins TRBV5-1 and TRBJ1-1, with 7 bases identical to TRBD1. This CDR3 is built from 14 residues. Germline V lookup: CDR1 SGHRS, CDR2 YFSETQ. J gave up 11 bases and V 0 bases, and 10 bases lay outside the gene matches. The CDR3 nucleotides read TGCGCCAGCAGCTTGGAAGTAGTTGGACAGGTGGCTTTCTTT. Protein product: CASSLEVVGQVAFF.

Many counts were recorded for this clonotype. The chain employs TRBV30 and TRBJ1-1; TRBD1 agrees at 7 bases. V gave up 4 bases and J gave up 4 bases; unmatched junction bases: 6. The germline V gene has CDR1 GTSNPN and CDR2 SVGIG (reference sequence). The CDR3 sequence is 13 residues long. CDR3 amino acids: CAWNGQVTTEAFF. For the CDR3, the DNA is TGTGCCTGGAACGGACAGGTAACCACTGAAGCTTTCTTT.

The chain is built from TRBV6-6 and TRBJ2-3; 8 bases are a match to TRBD2. Trimming took 5 bases from V and 2 from J; bases not matched to a gene: 6. The germline V gene encodes CDR1 MNHNY and CDR2 SVGAGI (reference sequence). The CDR3 is made up of 15 amino acids. The CDR3 nucleotides are TGTGCCAGCAGTACAGGCGGGAGGCCCACAGATACGCAGTATTTT. Translating it yields CASSTGGRPTDTQYF.

This clonotype was detected ten times or more. The chain links TRBV7-2 to TRBJ2-3; D is uncertain. V was shortened by 1 base and J by 4 bases, with 6 bases between the two germline ends. The CDR3 consists of 13 residues. The V gene's germline CDR1 is SGHTA and CDR2 FQGNSA. The CDR3 DNA reads as TGTGCCAGCAGCTTAGTGGGTTCAGATACGCAGTATTTT. It encodes CASSLVGSDTQYF.

The chain carries TRBV12-3 or TRBV12-4 and TRBJ1-2, with 7 bases aligning to TRBD1. This CDR3 is 15 amino acids long. Unmatched junction bases numbered 12, after V lost 7 bases and J lost 4 bases. The CDR3 DNA sequence: TGTGCCAGCACCTTACAGGGGACGCTATTCTATGGCTACACCTTC. It translates to CASTLQGTLFYGYTF.

The gene calls are TRBV5-1 and TRBJ2-5; the D gene is possibly TRBD1 (6 bases). The V end was cut by 4 bases, the J end by 5 bases, with 15 bases between. This CDR3 region has 14 residues. The germline gives CDR1 SGHRS, CDR2 YFSETQ. The CDR3 sequence: CASSAQGSAETQYF. The CDR3 coding sequence is TGCGCCAGCAGCGCACAGGGCTCGGCGGAGACCCAGTACTTC.

This clonotype was counted a few times. The rearrangement links TRBV19 to TRBJ2-7; D might be TRBD2 (5 bases). The CDR3 length is 14 residues. Germline CDR1 is LNHDA and CDR2 is SQIVND (reference sequence). V gave up 8 bases and J gave up 4 bases, with 18 bases separating them. The CDR3 region is CASGTPGLNYEQYF. The CDR3 DNA sequence: TGTGCCAGTGGAACCCCGGGATTGAATTACGAGCAGTACTTC.

The chain uses TRBV29-1 and TRBJ2-2, with 12 bases that match TRBD2. CDR3 length equals 15 residues. With 6 bases clipped from V and 7 bases from J, the junction kept 9 bases outside the gene matches. The V gene's germline CDR1 is SQVTM and CDR2 ANQGSEA. CDR3 DNA sequence: TGCAGCGTCAGAAAACTAGCGGGAGGAGTCGGGGAGCTGTTTTTT. This sequence encodes CSVRKLAGGVGELFF.

This clonotype has at least ten counts. The V call is TRBV9, the J call TRBJ2-7; 11 nucleotides agree with TRBD1. J was trimmed by 7 bases and V by 1 base; bases with no gene match: 7. Germline V lookup: CDR1 SGDLS, CDR2 YYNGEE. There are 15 residues in the CDR3. The CDR3 DNA follows: TGTGCCAGCAGCGTATCCGGGACAGGGGGTAAGGAGCAGTACTTC. Translated, it gives CASSVSGTGGKEQYF.

Worth noting for this clonotype: Because it lacks the conserved phenylalanine or tryptophan at the end, this CDR3 is likely a read error. This chain links TRBV27 with TRBJ2-7, with D tentatively TRBD1 (6 bases). Trimming took off 0 bases at V and 2 bases at J, with 11 bases between the two ends. The CDR3 spans 15 residues. Germline V gives CDR1 MNHEY, CDR2 SMNVEV (reference sequence). This chain's CDR3 is CASSLSTTGTYEQYL. The CDR3 DNA follows: TGTGCCAGCAGTTTATCGACCACAGGGACCTACGAGCAGTACCTC.

This chain links TRBV11-2 with TRBJ1-4; D is unresolved. This CDR3 has 11 amino acids. Germline CDR1 SGHAT, CDR2 FQNNGV. Trimming took off 2 bases at V and 7 bases at J, with 2 bases between the two ends. DNA for the CDR3: TGTGCCAGCAGCTTATCTGAAAAACTGTTTTTT. It codes for CASSLSEKLFF.

The chain combines TRBV30 with TRBJ2-5; 8 bases match TRBD2. The CDR3 sequence is 12 residues long. V was pared by 4 bases and J by 4 bases, with 2 bases of the junction left unmatched. The germline gives CDR1 GTSNPN, CDR2 SVGIG (reference sequence). CDR3 in amino acids: CAWMAGGETQYF. The CDR3, as DNA: TGTGCCTGGATGGCGGGGGGAGAGACCCAGTACTTC.

This chain joins TRBV20-1 and TRBJ2-2; the match to TRBD2 covers 7 bases. This CDR3 comprises 16 residues. V shed 0 bases and J 1 base; nucleotides not matched to a gene: 5. Germline V CDR1 and CDR2: DFQATT, SNEGSKA (reference sequence). The CDR3 reads CSARDLPSGNTGELFF. The CDR3 DNA is TGCAGTGCTAGAGATCTCCCTAGCGGGAACACCGGGGAGCTGTTTTTT.

This clonotype occurred a few times. V gene TRBV12-3 or TRBV12-4 combines with J gene TRBJ2-7; D is unresolved. The CDR3 runs to 12 residues. The ends were cut back, 6 bases at V and 1 base at J, with 7 bases in the middle. The CDR3 region has the DNA TGTGCCAGCAGCCAAGAGTCCTACGAGCAGTACTTC. Its protein is CASSQESYEQYF.

This clonotype was seen a few times. The chain recombines TRBV21-1 with TRBJ2-1; TRBD2, the D gene given by the table, was not confirmed from the DNA. TRBV21-1 constitutes a pseudogene. The CDR3 runs 14 residues. CDR3 sequence reads: CAIKGGISIDEQFF. DNA for the CDR3: TGTGCCATAAAAGGGGGGATTAGCATCGATGAGCAGTTCTTC.

This clonotype was counted ten times or more. This rearrangement joins TRBV20-1 to TRBJ2-3, with D perhaps matching TRBD1 (5 bases). V lost 6 bases and J lost 1, with 8 bases in between. This CDR3 is 12 amino acids long. Germline V gene data show CDR1 as DFQATT and CDR2 as SNEGSKA (reference sequence). The CDR3 loop reads CSAGPGTDTQYF. The DNA for the CDR3 is TGCAGTGCGGGGCCGGGCACAGATACGCAGTATTTT.

The rearrangement joins TRBV6-1 to TRBJ1-5, with a weak D call TRBD1 (6 bases). The CDR3 loop spans 15 amino acids. Trimming removed 7 bases from V and 4 bases from J, with 17 bases in between. Germline loops: CDR1 MNHNS, CDR2 SASEGT. The CDR3 DNA reads TGTGCCAGCACCCTAGAGGGGGGCTTGAATCAGCCCCAGCATTTT. The encoded protein is CASTLEGGLNQPQHF.

V is TRBV4-2 and J is TRBJ2-4; TRBD2 is a possible D gene (6 bases). The CDR3 has 16 residues. The germline gives CDR1 LGHNA, CDR2 YNFKEQ. Trimming stripped 0 bases from V and 0 bases from J, with 9 bases between. The DNA of the CDR3 is TGTGCCAGCAGCCAAGAATCCGGGGGAGCCAAAAACATTCAGTACTTC. This gives the protein CASSQESGGAKNIQYF.

V usage is TRBV3-1 and J usage is TRBJ2-5; D is unclear. The CDR3 sequence is 18 residues long. Trimming removed 3 bases from V and 3 bases from J, with 23 bases in between. Germline V lookup: CDR1 LGHDT, CDR2 YNNKEL (reference sequence). The CDR3 DNA follows: TGTGCCAGCAGCCACCTACGGCTAGTGGGCCCCCCAAAAGAGACCCAGTACTTC. This encodes CASSHLRLVGPPKETQYF.

The rearrangement joins TRBV29-1 to TRBJ2-2; D possibly matches TRBD1 or TRBD2 (5 bases each). The CDR3 contains 14 residues. Per germline, CDR1 SQVTM and CDR2 ANQGSEA. The germline V and J ends were trimmed by 5 bases and 3 bases, with 13 bases remaining between them. In nucleotides, the CDR3 is TGCAGCGTTCGGGGCGCGGGTCACACCGGGGAGCTGTTTTTT. It yields the protein CSVRGAGHTGELFF.

This clonotype was observed a few times. The V and J genes are TRBV27 and TRBJ2-3; no clear D gene. The germline V gene has CDR1 MNHEY and CDR2 SMNVEV (reference sequence). Trimming took 2 bases from V and 0 from J, leaving 9 bases between them. This CDR3 has 15 residues. The CDR3 sequence: CASSLNKPSTDTQYF. The CDR3 DNA is TGTGCCAGCAGTTTAAACAAACCAAGCACAGATACGCAGTATTTT.

The chain couples TRBV7-6 to TRBJ2-5; D is ambiguous. The CDR3 has 14 residues. CDR1 and CDR2 (germline): SGHVS, FNYEAQ. V dropped 1 base and J dropped 0 bases, with 6 bases sitting between them. The CDR3 DNA sequence: TGTGCCAGCAGCTTAGTAGGCTACCAAGAGACCCAGTACTTC. Its translation: CASSLVGYQETQYF. Looking up the rest from reference TRBV7-6 and TRBJ2-5 gives the full variable domain: GAGVSQSPRYKVTKRGQDVALRCDPISGHVSLYWYRQALGQGPEFLTYFNYEAQQDKSGLPNDRFSAERPEGSISTLTIQRTEQRDSAMYRCASSLVGYQETQYFGPGTRLLVL.

This clonotype showed up many times. The chain employs TRBV27 and TRBJ1-1; 8 bases are a match to TRBD1. The CDR3 sequence is 15 residues long. The V segment lost 4 bases and the J segment 7 bases; nucleotides outside the gene matches: 11. Per the germline V gene, CDR1 is MNHEY and CDR2 is SMNVEV (reference sequence). CDR3 sequence reads: CASSSLGQGEIEAFF. DNA of the CDR3: TGTGCCAGCAGTTCACTAGGACAGGGAGAAATTGAAGCTTTCTTT.